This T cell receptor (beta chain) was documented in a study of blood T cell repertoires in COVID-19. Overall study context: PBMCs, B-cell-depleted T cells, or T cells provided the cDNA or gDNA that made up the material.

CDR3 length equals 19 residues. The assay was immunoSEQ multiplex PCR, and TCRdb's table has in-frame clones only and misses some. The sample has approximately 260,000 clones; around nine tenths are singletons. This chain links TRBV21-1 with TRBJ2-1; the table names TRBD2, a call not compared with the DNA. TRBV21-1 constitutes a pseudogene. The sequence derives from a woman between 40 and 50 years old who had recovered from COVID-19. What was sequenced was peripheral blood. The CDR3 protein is CASSLHLVSSGRANNEQFF. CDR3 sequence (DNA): TGTGCCAGCAGCCTCCACCTGGTGTCTAGCGGGAGGGCTAACAATGAGCAGTTCTTC.